The 19 T cell receptor beta chains listed next were all sequenced from one sample in a study of cytomegalovirus exposure and HLA in healthy donors. Primers: 60 Vbeta forward and 13 Jbeta reverse. Method: immunoSEQ multiplex PCR; TCRdb's copy keeps in-frame clones and lacks some. The table has about 150,000 clones, around 86% seen once. The source material was PBMCs. The receptors originated from a male donor in good health and CMV-seronegative.

The chain joins TRBV5-4 to TRBJ2-3; a weak D match, TRBD1 (6 bases). V shed 1 base and J shed 5 bases, with 14 bases lying between them. The CDR3 covers 15 residues. Germline V gene data show CDR1 as SGHNT and CDR2 as YYREEE (reference sequence). CDR3 DNA: TGTGCCAGCAGCTTGCCGGCAGGGGTTGAAGATACGCAGTATTTT. It encodes CASSLPAGVEDTQYF.

The chain carries TRBV19 and TRBJ1-5; the D gene is possibly TRBD1 (5 bases). This CDR3 is built from 17 residues. V lost 5 bases to trimming and J lost 2 bases, with 19 bases between them. The germline CDR1 and CDR2 sequences are LNHDA and SQIVND (reference sequence). The CDR3 here is CASSWGGAGIGNQPQHF. The CDR3 DNA reads as TGTGCCAGTAGTTGGGGCGGGGCTGGAATTGGCAATCAGCCCCAGCATTTT.

This chain uses TRBV30 with TRBJ1-6, with TRBD1 matching 7 bases. The CDR3 loop spans 16 amino acids. After removal of 4 bases from V and 0 bases from J, the junction contained 6 bases not matched to a gene. Germline-derived CDR1 and CDR2 are GTSNPN and SVGIG (reference sequence). CDR3 DNA: TGTGCCTGGAACCAACAGGGGAGCTCCTATAATTCACCCCTCCACTTT. As protein: CAWNQQGSSYNSPLHF.

V and J are TRBV6-4 and TRBJ1-5; D is unresolved. The CDR3 extends over 13 amino acids. In germline, CDR1 is MRHNA, CDR2 SNTAGT. Trimming left V 4 bases short and J 1 base short, with 5 bases between. The CDR3 spells CASSVESNQPQHF. The CDR3 bases are TGTGCCAGCAGTGTGGAGAGCAATCAGCCCCAGCATTTT.

This chain joins TRBV10-2 and TRBJ1-3; 7 bases map to TRBD1. This CDR3 region has 15 residues. Germline values: CDR1 WSHSY, CDR2 SAAADI. Trimming cost V 5 bases and J 2 bases; bases outside gene matches: 6. The CDR3: CASSSDRATGNTIYF. As DNA, the CDR3 is TGCGCCAGCAGTTCTGACAGGGCTACTGGAAACACCATATATTTT.

The chain links TRBV6-1 to TRBJ1-5, with a possible D match to TRBD1 (6 bases). Trimming stripped 6 bases from V and 6 bases from J, with 15 bases between. The CDR3 has 14 amino acids. From germline, CDR1 is MNHNS and CDR2 SASEGT. The CDR3 loop is CASRYYREFQPQHF. In DNA, the CDR3 is TGTGCCAGCAGGTATTACAGGGAATTTCAGCCCCAGCATTTT.

This clone was recorded only once. The chain employs TRBV14 and TRBJ2-4; the match to TRBD2 covers 12 bases. V trimming: 1 base; J trimming: 0 bases; junction bases outside the gene matches: 7. CDR1 and CDR2 (germline): SGHDN, FVKESK. The length of the CDR3 is 19 residues. The CDR3 region is CASSQGLAGDHVAKNIQYF. CDR3 nucleotides: TGTGCCAGCAGCCAAGGACTAGCGGGGGACCACGTAGCCAAAAACATTCAGTACTTC. Using reference TRBV14 and TRBJ2-4 for the parts outside the CDR3, the full variable domain is EAGVTQFPSHSVIEKGQTVTLRCDPISGHDNLYWYRRVMGKEIKFLLHFVKESKQDESGMPNNRFLAERTGGTYSTLKVQPAELEDSGVYFCASSQGLAGDHVAKNIQYFGAGTRLSVL.

This chain uses TRBV5-1 with TRBJ1-4, with a possible D match to TRBD1 (5 bases). Germline-derived CDR1 and CDR2 are SGHRS and YFSETQ. The CDR3 sequence is 12 residues long. Trimming removed 4 bases from V and 5 bases from J, with 6 bases in between. The CDR3 region has the DNA TGCGCCAGCAGCCAGGGAAATGAAAAACTGTTTTTT. Its translation is CASSQGNEKLFF.

This chain links TRBV4-1 with TRBJ1-5; D is perhaps TRBD1 (6 bases). The germline CDR1 and CDR2 sequences are MGHRA and YSYEKL. The length of the CDR3 is 16 residues. Trimming shortened V by 4 bases and J by 4 bases, and 17 bases separated the two germline ends. CDR3 loop: CASSPGQGPGNQPQHF. CDR3 nucleotide sequence: TGCGCCAGCAGCCCCGGTCAGGGGCCAGGGAATCAGCCCCAGCATTTT.

The chain couples TRBV29-1 to TRBJ1-4; D is ambiguous. This CDR3 region has 13 residues. Germline values: CDR1 SQVTM, CDR2 ANQGSEA. Trimming pared 4 bases from V and 4 bases from J, leaving 10 bases between. The CDR3 region has the DNA TGCAGCGTTGCGTTTACGGGTAATGAAAAACTGTTTTTT. Translating gives CSVAFTGNEKLFF.

This clone came up a few times. The V and J genes are TRBV5-6 and TRBJ1-2, with 8 bases lining up with TRBD1. CDR1 and CDR2 from the germline V gene are SGHDT and YYEEEE. This CDR3 spans 14 amino acids. Germline trimming cut 2 bases from V and 4 bases from J; bases unmatched to any gene: 4. The CDR3 DNA reads as TGTGCCAGCAGCTTACCGGGACAGGTCTATGGCTACACCTTC. It specifies CASSLPGQVYGYTF.

This chain joins TRBV2 and TRBJ1-1; the match to TRBD1 covers 9 bases. The CDR3 is 14 amino acids. Germline-derived CDR1 and CDR2 are SNHLY and FYNNEI. The V segment lost 7 bases and the J segment 4 bases; nucleotides outside the gene matches: 7. CDR3 amino acids: CASTGQGLGTEAFF. The CDR3 nucleotides are TGTGCCAGCACGGGACAGGGTTTGGGCACTGAAGCTTTCTTT.

This chain links TRBV6-6 with TRBJ2-3; TRBD2 matches at 9 bases. Per the germline V gene, CDR1 is MNHNY and CDR2 is SVGAGI (reference sequence). The CDR3 totals 16 residues. Losses at the gene ends were 0 bases for V and 6 bases for J; bases not matched to a gene: 7. The CDR3 sequence: CASSYSAGGPYDTQYF. The CDR3 nucleotides are TGTGCCAGCAGTTACTCGGCGGGGGGGCCGTATGATACGCAGTATTTT.

The J gene is TRBJ1-5, the V gene TRBV6-5; the match to TRBD1 covers 9 bases. There are 15 residues in the CDR3. From germline, CDR1 is MNHEY and CDR2 SVGAGI. J lost 6 bases, V lost 7 bases, and 10 bases had no gene match. CDR3 amino acids: CASKYRGRLAQPQHF. The DNA of the CDR3 is TGTGCCAGCAAGTACAGGGGGCGCCTCGCTCAGCCCCAGCATTTT.

V and J are TRBV7-9 and TRBJ2-7; 8 bases fit TRBD1. V lost 4 bases, J lost 5 bases, and 7 bases stayed unmatched. This CDR3 spans 14 amino acids. CDR1 and CDR2 from the germline V gene are SEHNR and FQNEAQ (reference sequence). The CDR3 protein is CASSSWTGRNEQYF. CDR3 nucleotide sequence: TGTGCCAGCAGCTCGTGGACAGGGAGGAACGAGCAGTACTTC.

J is TRBJ2-2 and V is TRBV6-5; 9 bases agree with TRBD1. Germline assignment: CDR1 MNHEY and CDR2 SVGAGI. V lost 6 bases to trimming and J lost 6 bases; unmatched junction nucleotides: 5. This CDR3 spans 14 amino acids. CDR3 in DNA: TGTGCCAGCAGCCTTGACAGGGGGTCCGGGGAGCTGTTTTTT. Its translation is CASSLDRGSGELFF.

The chain joins TRBV19 to TRBJ2-5; TRBD1 might be the D (6 bases). The CDR3 runs 15 residues. Germline-derived CDR1 and CDR2 are LNHDA and SQIVND (reference sequence). The germline V and J ends were trimmed by 5 bases and 5 bases, with 18 bases remaining between them. Here the CDR3 reads CASSSGWGLGETQYF. The CDR3 nucleotides are TGTGCCAGTAGTTCGGGCTGGGGGCTGGGGGAGACCCAGTACTTC.

V usage is TRBV5-1 and J usage is TRBJ2-7, with 8 bases identical to TRBD2. After removal of 7 bases from V and 1 base from J, the junction contained 7 bases not matched to a gene. The CDR3 runs 14 residues. The germline V gene has CDR1 SGHRS and CDR2 YFSETQ. The CDR3 nucleotides are TGCGCCAGCCACCCGGGGGGGACTTCCTACGAGCAGTACTTC. Its protein is CASHPGGTSYEQYF. The whole variable domain, remainder taken from reference TRBV5-1 and TRBJ2-7, is KAGVTQTPRYLIKTRGQQVTLSCSPISGHRSVSWYQQTPGQGLQFLFEYFSETQRNKGNFPGRFSGRQFSNSRSEMNVSTLELGDSALYLCASHPGGTSYEQYFGPGTRLTVT.

This sequence joins TRBV13 and TRBJ1-1; no firm D call. V was cut by 4 bases and J by 6 bases, with 12 bases left in between. Per germline, CDR1 PRHDT and CDR2 FYEKMQ (reference sequence). The CDR3 runs to 13 residues. CDR3 nucleotide sequence: TGTGCCAGCAGCTCAGGCCGGAGGGCTGAAGCTTTCTTT. Encoded protein: CASSSGRRAEAFF.